This is a list of T cell receptor beta chains from one sample in a study of spatial heterogeneity in lung cancer. From the 5' RACE reads, TCRdb called clonotypes with MiXCR, one entry per CDR3 protein. Here the sample spans about 24,000 distinct CDR3 sequences, roughly 8.6% being singletons. This sample comprised lung tumor tissue, obtained at surgery. All receptors derive from a male donor with early-stage non-small cell lung cancer. CDR3s include the opening cysteine and the closing phenylalanine or tryptophan. A D gene is named only where the DNA matches it firmly. Expanded clones get a size class; other rows say once, few or many, or leave the size out.

j_call v_call d_call cdr3_length clone_size cdr3_nt cdr3_aa
TRBJ2-7 TRBV6-2/TRBV6-3 . 16 many TGTGCCAGCAGTTACGACTATTCCAGGGGTAGATACGAGCAGTACTTC CASSYDYSRGRYEQYF
TRBJ2-5 TRBV19 TRBD1 15 many TGTGCCAGTAGCAAAGACAGGGGGCCGACAGAGACCCAGTACTTC CASSKDRGPTETQYF
TRBJ2-3 TRBV7-2 . 16 . TGTGCCAGCAGCCGTGGGGGGTTCTACCGCACAGATACGCAGTATTTT CASSRGGFYRTDTQYF
TRBJ2-2 TRBV6-6 TRBD2 16 few TGTGCCAGCAGAGACGCTAGCGGGGGGATCACCGGGGAGCTGTTTTTT CASRDASGGITGELFF
TRBJ2-7 TRBV7-2 TRBD1 14 few TGTGCCAGCCAACGGGACAGGGGAGGTTACGAGCAGTACTTC CASQRDRGGYEQYF
TRBJ2-7 TRBV5-1 . 15 many TGCGCCAGCAGCTTGGAACGGGGCAGATCGTACGAGCAGTACTTC CASSLERGRSYEQYF
TRBJ2-7 TRBV28 TRBD1 14 few TGTGCCAGCAGTTTCCCACAGGGGTCGGGGGAGCAGTACTTC CASSFPQGSGEQYF
TRBJ2-1 TRBV5-4 TRBD2 17 . TGTGCCAGCAGCTTGGAGCTAGCGGGGAACTCCTACAATGAGCAGTTCTTC CASSLELAGNSYNEQFF
TRBJ2-2 TRBV7-9 TRBD2 17 few TGTGCCAACCCACGAGGCTCTACTAGCGATGACACCGGGGAGCTGTTTTTT CANPRGSTSDDTGELFF
TRBJ2-7 TRBV20-1 . 13 many TGCAGTGCTAGAGGGACAGGGAGGGACGAGCAGTACTTC CSARGTGRDEQYF
TRBJ1-5 TRBV28 . 14 many TGTGCCAGCAGGCCGGACACCCCAATTGGGGCCCAGCATTTT CASRPDTPIGAQHF
TRBJ2-7 TRBV2 . 13 . TGTGCCAGCAGTCTAGGGCAGCTGTACGAGCAGTACTTC CASSLGQLYEQYF
TRBJ2-3 TRBV12-3/TRBV12-4 TRBD2 15 many TGTGCCAGCAGTTTCGGGATGGGCGGGGGAGATACGCAGTATTTT CASSFGMGGGDTQYF
TRBJ1-5 TRBV27 . 14 . TGTGCCAGCAGTTCGGGACTGCTCAATCAGCCCCAGCATTTT CASSSGLLNQPQHF
TRBJ2-1 TRBV2 TRBD1 13 many TGTGCCAGTGGGACAGAAGTATACAATGAGCAGTTCTTC CASGTEVYNEQFF
TRBJ1-5 TRBV6-6 TRBD1 14 many TGTGCCAGCAGTCGGACAGGGGAGAATCAGCCCCAGCATTTT CASSRTGENQPQHF
TRBJ2-7 TRBV5-1 . 16 many TGCGCCAGCAGCTTAGGCGGGCCTACGAGCTCCTACGAGCAGTACTTC CASSLGGPTSSYEQYF
TRBJ2-3 TRBV5-1 . 11 few TGCGCCAGCAGCTTATCAGATACGCAGTATTTT CASSLSDTQYF
TRBJ1-2 TRBV15 . 14 medium-sized TGTGCCACCAGCAGAGATCTGGCCCCCGGGGGCTACACCTTC CATSRDLAPGGYTF
TRBJ2-7 TRBV20-1 TRBD1 16 . TGCAGTGCTAGACCGCCTCCGGGACAGGGGGCGCAAGAGCAGTACTTC CSARPPPGQGAQEQYF
TRBJ2-7 TRBV6-1 . 15 many TGTGCCAGCAGTGAGGAAACGGGACGGGTCTACGAGCAGTACTTC CASSEETGRVYEQYF
TRBJ2-6 TRBV20-1 . 15 many TGCAGTGCCCGGAGCTTTAACTCTGGGGCCAACGTCCTGACTTTC CSARSFNSGANVLTF
TRBJ2-2 TRBV30 . 14 . TGTGCCTGGAGTGTCGGTAGCGGCACCGGGGAGCTGTTTTTT CAWSVGSGTGELFF
TRBJ1-5 TRBV20-1 . 12 many TGCAGTGCTAGAGTAGGGGATCAGCCCCAGCATTTT CSARVGDQPQHF
TRBJ2-1 TRBV7-2 . 12 many TGTGCCAGCAGTCGCCCCTACAATGAGCAGTTCTTC CASSRPYNEQFF
TRBJ1-5 TRBV10-2 TRBD1 16 few TGCGCCAGCAGTGAGCCAAACACAGGGGCCCGGGGGCCCCAGCATTTT CASSEPNTGARGPQHF
TRBJ2-3 TRBV7-6 . 13 many TGTGCCAGCAGCTTTGCGGGATCGGATACGCAGTATTTT CASSFAGSDTQYF
TRBJ1-3 TRBV7-2 TRBD1 17 . TGTGCCAGCCAGTCGGGACAGACGCTCAAATCTGGAAACACCATATATTTT CASQSGQTLKSGNTIYF
TRBJ2-7 TRBV7-2 . 12 many TGTGCCAGCAGCCCCCAGGCCTACGAGCAGTACTTC CASSPQAYEQYF
TRBJ2-7 TRBV7-2 . 13 many TGTGCCAGCTCCCGGGACCCTTCCTACGAGCAGTACTTC CASSRDPSYEQYF
TRBJ1-5 TRBV15 . 12 many TGTGCCACCAGCAGAGGTTATCAGCCCCAGCATTTT CATSRGYQPQHF
TRBJ2-1 TRBV10-3 TRBD2 13 many TGTGCCATCAGAAGCGGGGGGCCCAATGAGCAGTTCTTC CAIRSGGPNEQFF
TRBJ2-3 TRBV28 . 15 many TGTGCCAGCAGTTCTCAGAGGGAGTTCACAGATACGCAGTATTTT CASSSQREFTDTQYF
TRBJ2-5 TRBV10-3 TRBD1 13 . TGTGCCATCAGTGTCGACAGGGAACAGACCCAGTACTTC CAISVDREQTQYF
TRBJ1-5 TRBV6-6 TRBD1 15 few TGTGCCAGCAGACTCCGACAGGGACCCAATCAGCCCCAGCATTTT CASRLRQGPNQPQHF
TRBJ2-5 TRBV5-1 TRBD2 16 many TGCGCCAGCAGCCGGACTAGCGGGGGGGCCGTGGAGACCCAGTACTTC CASSRTSGGAVETQYF
TRBJ2-7 TRBV6-2/TRBV6-3 . 15 many TGTGCCAGTCAGGTAGGGGGAGCGGGACCTCGCGAGCAGTACTTC CASQVGGAGPREQYF
TRBJ2-3 TRBV2 TRBD2 14 . TGTGCCAGTCGTAGGGAGGGCGGCACAGATACGCAGTATTTT CASRREGGTDTQYF
TRBJ2-3 TRBV10-3 . 12 many TGTGCCATCAGTGAGTCTACAGATACGCAGTATTTT CAISESTDTQYF
TRBJ2-7 TRBV7-8 TRBD1 15 many TGTGCCAGCAGCTTAGAGGGACAGGGAGGCCACGAGCAGTACTTC CASSLEGQGGHEQYF
TRBJ2-7 TRBV7-2 . 14 . TGTGCCAGCAGCCGGAGGATGGAGGGCTTCGAGCAGTACTTC CASSRRMEGFEQYF
TRBJ2-2 TRBV5-1 . 14 few TGCGCCAGCAGTTTCGACCCCAACACCGGGGAGCTGTTTTTT CASSFDPNTGELFF
TRBJ2-1 TRBV7-9 TRBD1 15 many TGTGCCAGCAGCGTGGGACAGGGTAGAAACAATGAGCAGTTCTTC CASSVGQGRNNEQFF
TRBJ2-7 TRBV4-2 . 15 many TGTGCCAGCAGCCAAGATAGGGGTTACTCCTACGAGCAGTACTTC CASSQDRGYSYEQYF
TRBJ1-1 TRBV6-2/TRBV6-3 . 14 few TGTGCCAGCAGTTCACCCCGCCAGGACGTTGAAGCTTTCTTT CASSSPRQDVEAFF
TRBJ2-3 TRBV20-1 TRBD2 14 . TGTGGAGCGGGGAAAGTTGGGAGCATAGATACGCAGTATTTT CGAGKVGSIDTQYF
TRBJ2-1 TRBV11-2 TRBD1 16 few TGTGCCAGCAGCATACCCGGACAGGAGTTATACAATGAGCAGTTCTTC CASSIPGQELYNEQFF
TRBJ1-5 TRBV7-2 TRBD1 14 few TGTGCCAGCGGCGCCTACAGGGGAGCGCAGCCCCAGCATTTT CASGAYRGAQPQHF
TRBJ2-3 TRBV9 . 14 . TGTGCCAGCAGCACCCAAAGATTACCAGATACGCAGTATTTT CASSTQRLPDTQYF
TRBJ2-1 TRBV7-3 TRBD1 15 few TGTGCCAGCAGGCCCACCGGGACAGGGGTGAATGAGCAGTTCTTC CASRPTGTGVNEQFF
TRBJ2-6 TRBV2 . 17 many TGTGCCAGCAGTGTGCACAGGGAAAGTCCTGGGGCCAACGTCCTGACTTTC CASSVHRESPGANVLTF